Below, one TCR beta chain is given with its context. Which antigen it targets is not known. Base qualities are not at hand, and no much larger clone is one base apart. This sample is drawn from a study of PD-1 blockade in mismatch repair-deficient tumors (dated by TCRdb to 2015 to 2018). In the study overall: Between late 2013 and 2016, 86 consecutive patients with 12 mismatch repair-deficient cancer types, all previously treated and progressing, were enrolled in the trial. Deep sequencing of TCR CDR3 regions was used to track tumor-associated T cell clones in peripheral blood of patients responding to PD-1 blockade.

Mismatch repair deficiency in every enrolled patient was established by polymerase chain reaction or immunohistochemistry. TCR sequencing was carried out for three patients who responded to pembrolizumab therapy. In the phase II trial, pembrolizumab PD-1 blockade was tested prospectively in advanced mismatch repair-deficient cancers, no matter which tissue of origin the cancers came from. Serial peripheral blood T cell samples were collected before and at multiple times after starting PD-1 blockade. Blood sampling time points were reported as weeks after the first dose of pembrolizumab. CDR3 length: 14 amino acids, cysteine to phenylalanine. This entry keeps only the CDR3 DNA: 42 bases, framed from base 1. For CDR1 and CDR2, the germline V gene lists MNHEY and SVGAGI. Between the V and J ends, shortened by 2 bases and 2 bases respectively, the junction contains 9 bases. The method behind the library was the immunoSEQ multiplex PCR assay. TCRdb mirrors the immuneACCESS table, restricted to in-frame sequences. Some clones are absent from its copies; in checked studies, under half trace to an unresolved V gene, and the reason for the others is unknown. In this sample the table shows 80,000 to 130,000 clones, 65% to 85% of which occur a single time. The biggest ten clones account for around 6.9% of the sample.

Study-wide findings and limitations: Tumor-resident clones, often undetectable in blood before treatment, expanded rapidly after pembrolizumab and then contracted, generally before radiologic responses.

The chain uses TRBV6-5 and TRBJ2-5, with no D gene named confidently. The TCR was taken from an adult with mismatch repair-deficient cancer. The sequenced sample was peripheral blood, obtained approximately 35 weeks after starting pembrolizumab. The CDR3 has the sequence CASSYTSIQETQYF. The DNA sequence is TGTGCCAGCAGTTACACTTCCATTCAAGAGACCCAGTACTTC.